Listed below are T cell receptor beta chains from one sample, sequenced in a study of T cell responses to AZD1222 COVID-19 vaccine. Clones were sequenced by immunoSEQ multiplex PCR, and TCRdb holds only the in-frame ones, with some missing. The data contain 100,000 to 120,000 clones, roughly four fifths of them singletons. Sample: peripheral blood, taken on day 0 of AZD1222 vaccination. Source of these receptors: an adult in good health. The CDR3 runs from the conserved cysteine through the conserved F or W. The D gene is left open where the match is weak. Clone sizes are given selectively: once, few, many, or a class where the clone is expanded.

cdr3_length	d_call	v_call	j_call	clone_size	cdr3_nt	cdr3_aa
15	-	TRBV19	TRBJ1-5	-	TGTGCCACCGGGTGGGGCAGTAGGGGCAATCAGCCCCAGCATTTT	CATGWGSRGNQPQHF
17	-	TRBV21-1	TRBJ1-1	-	TGTGCCAGCCCAACCCGGGACAGGGATTTTATCAGCACTGAAGCTTTCTTT	CASPTRDRDFISTEAFF
15	-	TRBV7-2	TRBJ2-2	-	TGTGCCAGCAGCTTGACAGGTCGGAACACCGGGGAGCTGTTTTTT	CASSLTGRNTGELFF
16	-	TRBV7-8	TRBJ1-6	-	TGTGCCAGCAGCTTCGCCCCTCAGTCCTATAATTCACCCCTCCACTTT	CASSFAPQSYNSPLHF
12	-	TRBV29-1	TRBJ1-1	-	TGCAGCGCATCGGGGGGGGAGACTGAAGCTTTCTTT	CSASGGETEAFF
16	-	TRBV19	TRBJ1-1	-	TGTGCCAGTAGTATCCGGGGGTACAGGCGTACCACTGAAGCTTTCTTT	CASSIRGYRRTTEAFF
15	TRBD1	TRBV29-1	TRBJ1-3	once	TGCAGCGTTCGAGGTTCAGGGGGTGGTGGAAACACCATATATTTT	CSVRGSGGGGNTIYF
15	-	TRBV18	TRBJ1-5	-	TGTGCCAGCTCACCACCGGGGCAGGCTAATCAGCCCCAGCATTTT	CASSPPGQANQPQHF
16	TRBD2	TRBV7-9	TRBJ2-7	-	TGTGCCAGCAGCCCGGTCGCGGGGGGTCCTCCCTACGAGCAGTACTTC	CASSPVAGGPPYEQYF
17	TRBD1	TRBV16	TRBJ1-1	-	TGTGCCAGCAGCCCTCTCCGAAACAGGGGGATGAACACTGAAGCTTTCTTT	CASSPLRNRGMNTEAFF
15	-	TRBV4-1	TRBJ2-7	many	TGCGCCAGCAGCCAAGACCGGTACTTCTCCTACGAGCAGTACTTC	CASSQDRYFSYEQYF
16	-	TRBV7-6	TRBJ2-2	-	TGTGCCAGCAGGCCACGGGACACACGGAACACCGGGGAGCTGTTTTTT	CASRPRDTRNTGELFF
19	-	TRBV12-2	TRBJ1-1	-	TGTGCAAGTCGCATTTTAAGCTCTGGTTCAGGGTTGGGGTACACTGAAGCTTTCTTT	CASRILSSGSGLGYTEAFF
16	-	TRBV24-1	TRBJ2-1	-	TGTGCCACCAGTGACTTTGCCGGGACGGACTACAATGAGCAGTTCTTC	CATSDFAGTDYNEQFF
14	-	TRBV28	TRBJ2-2	-	TGTGCCAGCAGTTTAGGGGGTAACACCGGGGAGCTGTTTTTT	CASSLGGNTGELFF
16	TRBD2	TRBV7-2	TRBJ2-5	-	TGTGCCAGCAGCCGTACCGGGACTAGCGGGGGGGTGACCCAGTACTTC	CASSRTGTSGGVTQYF
16	-	TRBV5-1	TRBJ1-1	-	TGCGCCAGCAGCTTGGGTGACTCCTCAAGAAACACTGAAGCTTTCTTT	CASSLGDSSRNTEAFF
11	-	TRBV12-3/TRBV12-4	TRBJ2-5	few	TGTGCCAGCAGTTTGCGGGAGACCCAGTACTTC	CASSLRETQYF
11	-	TRBV28	TRBJ1-1	-	TGTGCCAGCAGTTTAAGGGCAGCAGCTTTCTTT	CASSLRAAAFF
14	TRBD1	TRBV28	TRBJ1-2	-	TGTGCCAGCAGTTTAATGGGACAGGGATATGGCTACACCTTC	CASSLMGQGYGYTF
13	-	TRBV7-2	TRBJ1-2	-	TGTGCCAGCAGCCTACAACTTAACTATGGCTACACCTTC	CASSLQLNYGYTF
14	-	TRBV7-2	TRBJ2-2	-	TGTGCCAGCAGCTTAGATCCGAACACCGGGGAGCTGTTTTTT	CASSLDPNTGELFF
13	-	TRBV28	TRBJ1-1	-	TGTGCCAGCAGCACTGGACAGAACACTGAAGCTTTCTTT	CASSTGQNTEAFF
15	-	TRBV2	TRBJ2-1	-	TGTGCCAGCACCGGGTTCCCGAGCTCCTACAATGAGCAGTTCTTC	CASTGFPSSYNEQFF
13	-	TRBV27	TRBJ1-1	-	TGTGCCAGCTGGCGTGGCATGAACACTGAAGCTTTCTTT	CASWRGMNTEAFF
17	-	TRBV6-2/TRBV6-3	TRBJ2-7	-	TGTGCCAGCAGTTACGTGACAGGGACTAGTAGCTCCTACGAGCAGTACTTC	CASSYVTGTSSSYEQYF
14	-	TRBV18	TRBJ1-6	-	TGTGCCAGCTCACCACCCCAAAGCAATTCACCCCTCCACTTT	CASSPPQSNSPLHF
18	-	TRBV12-1	TRBJ2-3	-	TGTGCCAGCAGCTTTGCTCTTACCGGCGGGGCTAGCACAGATACGCAGTATTTT	CASSFALTGGASTDTQYF
14	-	TRBV6-6	TRBJ2-3	-	TGTGCCAGCAGTAAGACGGGGGGCACAGATACGCAGTATTTT	CASSKTGGTDTQYF
18	-	TRBV5-1	TRBJ2-2	-	TGCGCCAGCAGCTTGGGACTCGCGGGGGACGGGGGCGCCGGGGAGCTGTTTTTT	CASSLGLAGDGGAGELFF
14	-	TRBV7-9	TRBJ1-5	-	TGTGCCAGCAGCTCGCCGGGAACGCATCAGCCCCAGCATTTT	CASSSPGTHQPQHF
14	-	TRBV21-1	TRBJ2-7	-	TGTGCCAGCAGCAAAGGAGGGGGGGATGGCGAGCAGTACTTC	CASSKGGGDGEQYF
13	-	TRBV7-6	TRBJ1-1	many	TGTGCCAGCAGCCAGACAGAGAACACTGAAGCTTTCTTT	CASSQTENTEAFF
16	-	TRBV4-3	TRBJ2-6	-	TGCGCCAGCAGCCAGGACTGGACAGAGAGGGCCAACGTCCTGACTTTC	CASSQDWTERANVLTF
16	TRBD2	TRBV28	TRBJ2-7	-	TGTGCCAGCAGTTTCCACCTAGCGGTATTAACCTACGAGCAGTACTTC	CASSFHLAVLTYEQYF
13	-	TRBV25-1	TRBJ2-3	-	TGTGCCAGCAGTGAATCCCCCATGAATACGCAGTATTTT	CASSESPMNTQYF
15	TRBD1	TRBV9	TRBJ1-2	-	TGTGCCAGCAGCGTAGGGGACAGACCTAACTATGGCTACACCTTC	CASSVGDRPNYGYTF
16	-	TRBV19	TRBJ2-6	once	TGTGCCAGTACCTCGGCTAGGGGCTCTGGGGCCAACGTCCTGACTTTC	CASTSARGSGANVLTF
15	-	TRBV7-2	TRBJ2-7	-	TGTGCCAGCAGCTTAAGGCCCCAACGCGCTTACGAGCAGTACTTC	CASSLRPQRAYEQYF
15	-	TRBV4-1	TRBJ2-7	-	TGCGCCAGCAGCCCCCATCCTCTAGCGCCCTACGAGCAGTACTTC	CASSPHPLAPYEQYF
15	-	TRBV19	TRBJ2-1	once	TGTGCCAGTAGTACCCACCGGGACTCCTACAATGAGCAGTTCTTC	CASSTHRDSYNEQFF
17	TRBD1	TRBV24-1	TRBJ2-7	once	TGTGCCACCAGTGCTAACGAGGCCACAGGGGTCGGATACGAGCAGTACTTC	CATSANEATGVGYEQYF
16	-	TRBV19	TRBJ2-1	-	TGTGCCAGTAGTCCAGACAACATAAATCACTACAATGAGCAGTTCTTC	CASSPDNINHYNEQFF
13	-	TRBV12-3/TRBV12-4	TRBJ1-1	-	TGTGCCAGCAGTCCCCCGAAGAACACTGAAGCTTTCTTT	CASSPPKNTEAFF
14	-	TRBV7-2	TRBJ2-7	-	TGTGCCAGCAGCTCGACTGAGACCACCTACGAGCAGTACTTC	CASSSTETTYEQYF
12	-	TRBV28	TRBJ2-7	-	TGTGCCAGCAGGGGGGCCGTCTACGAGCAGTACTTC	CASRGAVYEQYF
16	TRBD1	TRBV27	TRBJ1-1	few	TGTGCCAGCAGTTTGCAAAGTGGGACAGGGGGCACTGAAGCTTTCTTT	CASSLQSGTGGTEAFF
14	TRBD1	TRBV27	TRBJ2-3	-	TGTGCCAGCAGCCCCCGGACAGGGCCAGATACGCAGTATTTT	CASSPRTGPDTQYF
17	-	TRBV25-1	TRBJ1-6	-	TGTGCCAGCAGTGAAGAGTGGGGGCCAGGTTATAATTCACCCCTCCACTTT	CASSEEWGPGYNSPLHF
15	TRBD1	TRBV28	TRBJ1-2	-	TGTGCCAGCAGTTTCCCCACGACAGGGTATAATGGCTACACCTTC	CASSFPTTGYNGYTF
14	TRBD1	TRBV18	TRBJ1-4	-	TGTGCCAGCTCACCCCAGGGGGCTAATGAAAAACTGTTTTTT	CASSPQGANEKLFF
13	TRBD1	TRBV10-3	TRBJ2-7	-	TGTGCCACGTCGACAGGGGGGAGGGACGAGCAGTACTTC	CATSTGGRDEQYF
12	-	TRBV29-1	TRBJ1-2	-	TGCAGCGTTGAAGTCACCAATACTGGCTACACCTTC	CSVEVTNTGYTF
16	-	TRBV7-2	TRBJ1-1	-	TGTGCCAGCAGCTTAGGCACCTCAGTGTTGGGAACTGAAGCTTTCTTT	CASSLGTSVLGTEAFF
15	-	TRBV7-9	TRBJ1-4	-	TGTGCCAGCAGCTTAGCCGGCAGGGTTAATGAAAAACTGTTTTTT	CASSLAGRVNEKLFF